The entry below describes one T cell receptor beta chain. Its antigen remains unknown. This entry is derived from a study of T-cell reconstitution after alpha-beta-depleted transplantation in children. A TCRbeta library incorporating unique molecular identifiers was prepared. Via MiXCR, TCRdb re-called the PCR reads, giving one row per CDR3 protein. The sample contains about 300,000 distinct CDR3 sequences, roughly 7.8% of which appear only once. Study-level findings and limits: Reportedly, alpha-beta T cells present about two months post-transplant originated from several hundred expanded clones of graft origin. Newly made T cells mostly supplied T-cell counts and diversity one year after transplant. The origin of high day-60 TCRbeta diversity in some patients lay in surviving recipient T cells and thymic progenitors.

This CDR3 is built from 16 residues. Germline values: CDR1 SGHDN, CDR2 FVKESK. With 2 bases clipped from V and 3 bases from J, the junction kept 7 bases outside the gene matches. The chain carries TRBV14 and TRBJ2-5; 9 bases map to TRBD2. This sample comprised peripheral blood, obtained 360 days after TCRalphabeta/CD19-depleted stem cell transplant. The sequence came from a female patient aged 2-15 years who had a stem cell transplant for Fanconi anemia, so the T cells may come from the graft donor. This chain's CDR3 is CASSQWLAGPEETQYF. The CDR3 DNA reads TGTGCCAGCAGCCAATGGCTAGCGGGGCCCGAAGAGACCCAGTACTTC.